In its sample, the clone carrying this TCR beta chain was seen many times. Genomic DNA acted as the template from which TCR beta VDJ combination and CDR3 sequence profiling were carried out. From the reads, TCRdb called clonotypes with MiXCR, one entry per CDR3 protein. The sample lists 180,000 or so distinct CDR3 sequences, 48% occurring once. The data were obtained in a study of CD8+CD57+ T cells in acquired aplastic anemia. The CDR3 totals 14 residues. The germline CDR1 and CDR2 sequences are SEHNR and FQNEAQ (reference sequence). V lost 2 bases to trimming and J lost 2 bases, with 10 bases between them. Patients picked for sequencing had shown CD8+CD57+ cell expansion detected by flow cytometry.

The sequencing sample was made of sorted CD4+, CD8+, or CD8+CD57+ T cells (not recorded which) from PBMCs. This TCR derives from a human donor with aplastic anemia. V and J are TRBV7-9 and TRBJ2-7; perhaps TRBD1 as D (5 bases). The CDR3 loop is CASSLQGRAYEQYF. The CDR3 DNA reads TGTGCCAGCAGCTTACAGGGCCGAGCCTACGAGCAGTACTTC.